This T cell receptor beta chain was captured in a study of blood T cells in healthy people across ages (dated by TCRdb to about 2015). About the full investigation: In model experiments, template switching captured roughly one uniquely barcoded TCR beta cDNA molecule for every two T cells. Two additional independent replicas of 1 million unique cDNA reads from the same blood draw were analyzed for two donors (one aged 18 to 30 and one aged 80 or older). Using deep sequencing normalized with unique cDNA molecular identifiers, the study measured how TCR beta repertoire diversity changes with age. To avoid experimental bias, donors of different ages were distributed randomly across sequencing lanes. Donors were grouped into four age groups: young (average about 15 years), middle-aged (less than 40), aged (approximately 58) and long-lived (just over 80). Paper-wide results and their limitations: A strong correlation was found between observed TCR beta diversity and the percentage of naive T cells measured by flow cytometry. Estimates of total diversity based on one million sequenced T cells were considered lower bounds and underestimates. Observed TCR beta diversity per million T cells fell roughly linearly with age, and a significant reduction was already apparent by age about 43. Compared with the aged group, the long-lived group had more naive CD4+ T cells, fewer expanded clones and increased TCR diversity, a pattern suggesting age selection. Because the CMV infection status of the donors was unknown, age-related changes in expanded clonotypes may potentially have been confounded. Bulk unsorted PBMC profiling prevented conclusive comparison of naive and antigen-experienced compartments.

Donors were approximately 42 systemically healthy Caucasian individuals from Russia aged roughly 6 to 100 years. Ten milliliters of peripheral blood were drawn from each donor into EDTA-treated Vacutainer tubes. Ficoll-Paque density-gradient centrifugation was used to isolate PBMCs, with at least 6.5 million obtained per sample. Total RNA was extracted from PBMCs with Trizol reagent, with at least 6 micrograms obtained per sample. For every donor, an aliquot of PBMCs went through flow cytometry to measure the percentages of naive CD45RAhigh/CD27high T cells. CDR1 and CDR2, per the germline V gene (reference sequence), are DFQATT and SNEGSKA. The CDR3 covers 14 residues, taking in both the cysteine and the phenylalanine. This entry keeps only the CDR3 DNA: 42 bases, framed from base 1. The protocol used for the library was 5' RACE. Reads for this sample came from an Illumina HiSeq 2500. A second PCR of roughly 6 to 11 cycles was performed with a sample-barcoded 5' primer and a J-beta primer mix. Each TCR beta cDNA molecule received a unique molecular identifier from a template-switch 5' adaptor carrying 12 random nucleotides. At least 3 million CDR3-containing paired-end reads were obtained from each sample. First-strand cDNA was synthesized from all RNA with the Mint cDNA synthesis kit, primed by a TRBC-specific oligonucleotide. Following uracil-DNA glycosylase treatment, all cDNA underwent a first 18-cycle PCR with the universal primers M1SS and BC2_uni_R. In the paper's pipeline: For normalization, 1 million high-quality reads were randomly selected from each sample, with every read carrying a distinct molecular identifier. Instead of being binned into consensus sequences, reads that shared molecular identifiers were thrown out. CDR3 identification, clonotype clustering and error correction used MiTCR with a Q25 quality threshold and the strictest error-elimination algorithm. A nonparametric unseen species model with Euler transformation was used to estimate a lower bound on total TCR beta diversity. TCRdb itself trimmed the public reads at Q25 with fastp, ran MiXCR and retained productive beta chains. Each record represents a unique CDR3 protein, reported with the most common genes and DNA among its rows. The V and J calls and clone size come from TCRdb's table, not from the authors' own analysis. Present in this sample are around 800,000 distinct CDR3 sequences, 40% to 50% of which were seen just once. Of the sample, 15% to 25% falls within the top ten clones.

This clonotype has a single count. The antigen it recognizes is unknown. A read error may produce the germline difference seen at one junction end. The sequence derives from a man aged 60 to 69 in good health. This receptor chain uses TRBV20-1 and TRBJ2-3; 11 bases in between match TRBD2. The material sequenced was blood. Here is the DNA: TGCAGTGCTCCGACTAGCGGGGTCACAGATATGCAGTATTTT. Translated, it gives CSAPTSGVTDMQYF.